Given below is one T cell receptor (beta chain) in context. How the authors handled the data: Nucleated cell number was recorded as an estimate derived from reference gene primer amplification. TCRdb's copy holds only in-frame clones and misses some; the assay was immunoSEQ multiplex PCR. V and J calls plus clone size are reproduced from that table; the DNA served to infer D and trimming. The sample lists roughly 140,000 clones, more than 65% occurring once. This record comes from a study of blood T cell repertoires in COVID-19. Study in general: Whether acute or convalescent, the COVID-19 samples came from the United States, Italy and Spain. PBMCs, B-cell-depleted T cells, or T cells were the source of the cDNA or gDNA that made up the material.

Trimming took off 1 base at V and 4 bases at J, with 7 bases between the two ends. Germline values: CDR1 SEHNR, CDR2 FQNEAQ (reference sequence). The CDR3 runs 13 residues. Specimen: peripheral blood. The TCR originated in a man aged 60 to 75 with active or convalescent COVID-19. The chain is built from TRBV7-9 and TRBJ1-2; D may be TRBD1 (6 bases). DNA for the CDR3: TGTGCCAGCAGCTTAGAACAGGGCTATGGCTACACCTTC. This codes for CASSLEQGYGYTF.